This T cell receptor (beta chain) was identified in a study of blood T cell repertoires in COVID-19. This CDR3 spans 15 amino acids. The germline gives CDR1 SGHKS, CDR2 YYEKEE (reference sequence). The germline V and J ends were trimmed by 3 bases and 4 bases, with 16 bases remaining between them. Method: immunoSEQ multiplex PCR; TCRdb's copy keeps in-frame clones and lacks some. This sample has 330,000 or so clones; about 92% occur once, and the top ten carry approximately 17%. The sample consisted of PBMCs or T cells enriched from blood (not recorded which). The V and J genes are TRBV5-5 and TRBJ1-2; maybe TRBD1 (5 bases). This receptor was obtained from a woman in her thirties who had recovered from COVID-19. CDR3 DNA: TGTGCCAGCAGCTCCGAGAGCGGGACGGGCTATGGCTACACCTTC. This translates into CASSSESGTGYGYTF. Filled out from reference TRBV5-5 and TRBJ1-2, the complete variable domain reads DAGVTQSPTHLIKTRGQQVTLRCSPISGHKSVSWYQQVLGQGPQFIFQYYEKEERGRGNFPDRFSARQFPNYSSELNVNALLLGDSALYLCASSSESGTGYGYTFGSGTRLTVV.